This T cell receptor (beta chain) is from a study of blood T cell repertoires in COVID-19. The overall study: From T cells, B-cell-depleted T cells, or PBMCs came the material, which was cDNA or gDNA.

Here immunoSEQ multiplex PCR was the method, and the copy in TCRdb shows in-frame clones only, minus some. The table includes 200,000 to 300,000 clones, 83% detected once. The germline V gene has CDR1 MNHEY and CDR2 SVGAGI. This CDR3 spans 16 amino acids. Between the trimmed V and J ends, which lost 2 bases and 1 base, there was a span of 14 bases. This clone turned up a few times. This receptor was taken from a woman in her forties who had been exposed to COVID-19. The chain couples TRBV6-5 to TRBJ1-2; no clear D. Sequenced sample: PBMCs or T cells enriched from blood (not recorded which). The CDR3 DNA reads TGTGCCAGCAGTTACCGAGGGCCAAATTATAACTATGGCTACACCTTC. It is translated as CASSYRGPNYNYGYTF.